Here is one T cell receptor beta chain with its context. Germline lookup yields CDR1 MGHDK and CDR2 SYGVNS. V gave up 2 bases and J gave up 1 base; unmatched junction bases: 7. CDR3 length: 16 residues. The source of the sample is a study of blood T cell repertoires in COVID-19. About the research overall: The cDNA or gDNA used as material had been derived from T cells, B-cell-depleted T cells, or PBMCs.

TCRdb's table, derived via immunoSEQ multiplex PCR, lists solely in-frame clones and lacks some. Among 200,000 to 250,000 clones, 65% to 85% were seen once, and the ten largest hold about 1.3%. Recruited during active infection, patients (from Seattle) were subsequently followed longitudinally. Material: peripheral blood. The source of this sequence is a woman aged 30 to 39 with COVID-19, enrolled during active disease. The V and J genes are TRBV25-1 and TRBJ1-1; 7 bases fit TRBD1. CDR3 nucleotides: TGTGCCAGCAGTGAAATTTCCGGGACAGCGAACACTGAAGCTTTCTTT. Its translation is CASSEISGTANTEAFF.